The 4 T cell receptor beta chains in this list originate from one sample, sequenced in a study of CD8 T cells in Susac syndrome. With random hexamers, roughly 0.5 to 1 ug RNA was reverse transcribed. TCRdb reprocessed the immunoSEQ multiplex PCR reads with MiXCR, giving one entry per CDR3 protein. The sample holds under 200,000 distinct CDR3 sequences; about 95% are singletons and the top ten take 0.1%. Sequenced: CD4+ T cells from PBMCs. These receptor sequences come from a human donor in good health.

The J gene is TRBJ2-1, the V gene TRBV29-1, with 9 nucleotides matching TRBD1. Looked up from germline, CDR1 is SQVTM and CDR2 is ANQGSEA. The CDR3 contains 14 residues. The trim removed 6 bases at V and 15 bases at J, leaving 18 bases unmatched. The CDR3 region has the DNA TGCAGCGTCGAGCCGGGACAGGGACCCTTACACCGGTTCTTC. It yields the protein CSVEPGQGPLHRFF.

The V call is TRBV20-1, the J call TRBJ2-7; TRBD1 matches 8 bases. In germline, CDR1 is DFQATT, CDR2 SNEGSKA (reference sequence). This CDR3 contains 11 residues. J gave up 9 bases and V 2 bases, and 3 bases lay outside the gene matches. The CDR3 nucleotides are TGCAGTGCTAGAACTCAGGGGGCGCAGTACTTC. Translated, it gives CSARTQGAQYF.

V is TRBV12-5 and J is TRBJ2-5; D possibly corresponds to TRBD2 (6 bases). The germline V and J ends were trimmed by 8 bases and 5 bases, with 15 bases remaining between them. The CDR3 extends over 13 amino acids. Germline-derived CDR1 and CDR2 are LGHNT and FRNRAP. Written as DNA, the CDR3 is TGTGCTAGTCGGACCCGGGGGTGGGAGACCCAGTACTTC. Protein product: CASRTRGWETQYF.

The rearrangement joins TRBV30 to TRBJ2-5; the match to TRBD1 covers 8 bases. This CDR3 has 14 amino acids. The V gene end was trimmed by 8 bases and the J gene end by 1 base; junction bases not matched to a gene: 9. CDR1 and CDR2 (germline): GTSNPN, SVGIG (reference sequence). CDR3 sequence (DNA): TGTGCCGGTGATTGGGGACAGGCCCAAGAGACCCAGTACTTC. It translates to CAGDWGQAQETQYF.